The 16 T cell receptor beta chains in this list originate from one sample, sequenced in a study of CD4 T cells in relation to SARS-CoV-2 and coronaviruses. No antigen is known for these receptors. CD4+ T cells from unexposed donors were obtained before the COVID-19 pandemic (2011-2018). Isolation of CD4+ T cells took place after approximately 10 days in culture. The assay was immunoSEQ multiplex PCR, and TCRdb's table has in-frame clones only and misses some. This sample has roughly 25,000 clones, with over 60% found just once. Sequencing input: CD4+ T cells from PBMCs, cultured in vitro. The receptors stem from a human donor in good health.

The rearrangement joins TRBV2 to TRBJ2-7; D not certain. Germline V gene data show CDR1 as SNHLY and CDR2 as FYNNEI. The CDR3 loop spans 14 amino acids. V lost 7 bases and J 6 bases, leaving 19 bases between the germline ends. CDR3 protein: CASNSITVFGEQYF. As DNA, the CDR3 is TGTGCCAGCAATTCTATTACAGTTTTCGGCGAGCAGTACTTC.

V is TRBV29-1 and J is TRBJ2-1; 8 positions match TRBD1. With 0 bases clipped from V and 9 bases from J, the junction kept 10 bases outside the gene matches. The CDR3 contains 15 residues. From germline, CDR1 is SQVTM and CDR2 ANQGSEA. The CDR3 loop is CSVEDQGAAVLEQFF. For the CDR3, the DNA is TGCAGCGTTGAAGATCAGGGGGCCGCCGTCCTTGAGCAGTTCTTC.

The V and J genes are TRBV5-4 and TRBJ2-7; 8 bases align to TRBD2. Per the germline V gene, CDR1 is SGHNT and CDR2 is YYREEE (reference sequence). The CDR3 is 14 amino acids. With 1 base clipped from V and 4 bases from J, the junction kept 4 bases outside the gene matches. CDR3 sequence: CASSLMREEYEQYF. CDR3 nucleotides: TGTGCCAGCAGCTTGATGCGGGAGGAATACGAGCAGTACTTC.

CDR3 DNA: TGCGCCAGCAGCGCGGGTCAGGGAGGTCAGCCCCAGCATTTT. It is translated as CASSAGQGGQPQHF. This rearrangement joins TRBV5-1 to TRBJ1-5; TRBD1 might be the D (5 bases). The V and J ends lost 4 bases and 6 bases respectively, with 14 bases between them. CDR3 length: 14 residues. CDR1 SGHRS and CDR2 YFSETQ come from the germline V gene. Full variable domain (missing parts from reference TRBV5-1 and TRBJ1-5): KAGVTQTPRYLIKTRGQQVTLSCSPISGHRSVSWYQQTPGQGLQFLFEYFSETQRNKGNFPGRFSGRQFSNSRSEMNVSTLELGDSALYLCASSAGQGGQPQHFGDGTRLSIL.

This clone was counted once. This rearrangement joins TRBV6-5 to TRBJ1-2; weak D call: TRBD1 (6 bases). V was shortened by 0 bases and J by 7 bases, with 12 bases between the two germline ends. The germline V gene has CDR1 MNHEY and CDR2 SVGAGI. CDR3 size: 14 residues. The CDR3 coding sequence is TGTGCCAGCAGTTACTCCACCGGACAGACTGGCTACACCTTC. It translates to CASSYSTGQTGYTF.

This clone was seen a handful of times. CDR3 in amino acids: CASSNPNQPQHF. The DNA of the CDR3 is TGTGCCAGCAGTAATCCTAATCAGCCCCAGCATTTT. The chain links TRBV6-2 or TRBV6-3 to TRBJ1-5; D not resolved. The CDR3 extends over 12 amino acids. Germline CDR1 is MNHEY and CDR2 is SVGEGT. The germline V and J ends were trimmed by 5 bases and 4 bases, with 6 bases remaining between them.

The J gene is TRBJ1-3, the V gene TRBV7-2; weak D call: TRBD1 (6 bases). V shed 0 bases and J shed 4 bases, with 10 bases lying between them. Looked up from germline, CDR1 is SGHTA and CDR2 is FQGNSA. CDR3 size: 15 residues. As DNA, the CDR3 is TGTGCCAGCAGCTTAGCGAGGGACACGGGAAACACCATATATTTT. This encodes CASSLARDTGNTIYF.

This clone was found once. The chain recombines TRBV18 with TRBJ1-6; 7 positions match TRBD1. The J segment lost 7 bases and the V segment lost 6 bases, leaving 6 bases of the junction unmatched. The CDR3 totals 14 residues. Germline V gene sequence: CDR1 KGHSH, CDR2 LQKENI. The CDR3 here is CASSGGQDNSPLHF. The CDR3 region has the DNA TGTGCCAGCTCGGGAGGACAGGACAATTCACCCCTCCACTTT.

The chain combines TRBV5-4 with TRBJ2-7; D gene ambiguous. CDR3 length: 15 residues. The V and J ends lost 0 bases and 0 bases respectively, with 10 bases between them. CDR1 SGHNT and CDR2 YYREEE come from the germline V gene (reference sequence). CDR3 in DNA: TGTGCCAGCAGCTTGGCAGGACGGAACTCCTACGAGCAGTACTTC. This codes for CASSLAGRNSYEQYF.

This chain connects TRBV2 to TRBJ2-4; D is ambiguous. Germline values: CDR1 SNHLY, CDR2 FYNNEI. Trimming pared 2 bases from V and 0 bases from J, leaving 8 bases between. This CDR3 has 15 amino acids. The chain's CDR3 is CASSENFLAKNIQYF. Here the CDR3 DNA reads TGTGCCAGCAGTGAAAATTTTCTAGCCAAAAACATTCAGTACTTC.

The chain employs TRBV9 and TRBJ1-2; no clear D gene. V shed 2 bases and J shed 2 bases, with 13 bases lying between them. This CDR3 spans 15 amino acids. Per the germline V gene, CDR1 is SGDLS and CDR2 is YYNGEE. The DNA of the CDR3 is TGTGCCAGCAGCGTCTCGGCAGAGCTAAACTATGGCTACACCTTC. Translated, it gives CASSVSAELNYGYTF.

This clone was counted a few times. The CDR3 coding sequence is TGTGCCAGCAGCTCAGCTCTCGGTTACAATTCACCCCTCCACTTT. Protein: CASSSALGYNSPLHF. The chain combines TRBV7-8 with TRBJ1-6, with unresolved D. Germline CDR1 SGHVS, CDR2 FQNEAQ. V dropped 4 bases and J dropped 7 bases, with 14 bases sitting between them. The length of the CDR3 is 15 residues.

V gene TRBV2 combines with J gene TRBJ2-7; 9 bases are a match to TRBD1. Germline CDR1 is SNHLY and CDR2 is FYNNEI. Trimming took 7 bases from V and 0 from J; bases not matched to a gene: 4. This CDR3 has 14 amino acids. CDR3 bases: TGTGCCAGCACAGGGACAGGGAGCTCCTACGAGCAGTACTTC. Translation gives CASTGTGSSYEQYF.

J is TRBJ2-1 and V is TRBV7-2; a weak D match, TRBD2 (5 bases). Germline CDR1 reads SGHTA; CDR2 reads FQGNSA. The V and J ends lost 9 bases and 4 bases respectively, with 13 bases between them. The CDR3 spans 13 residues. The CDR3 region has the DNA TGTGCCAGTCGAAAGCCGGGGTACAATGAGCAGTTCTTC. Protein product: CASRKPGYNEQFF.

The chain is built from TRBV2 and TRBJ2-7; tentatively, D is TRBD1 or TRBD2 (5 bases each). CDR1 is SNHLY and CDR2 is FYNNEI in the germline V gene. The CDR3 is 14 residues long. V was trimmed by 8 bases and J by 3 bases, leaving 17 bases between them. The CDR3 region has the DNA TGTGCCAGCGTTGAGGGGATCCCGATCTACGAGCAGTACTTC. Protein sequence: CASVEGIPIYEQYF.

The chain uses TRBV30 and TRBJ2-7; 7 bases match TRBD1. The CDR3 consists of 14 residues. V trimming: 2 bases; J trimming: 2 bases; junction bases outside the gene matches: 6. Germline V gene lookup returns CDR1 GTSNPN and CDR2 SVGIG (reference sequence). The CDR3 sequence is CAWSLGTVTYEQYF. In DNA, the CDR3 is TGTGCCTGGAGTCTAGGGACAGTGACCTACGAGCAGTACTTC.